The 5 T cell receptor beta chains below all came from one sample that was sequenced in a study of regulatory T cells in long-lasting Graves disease. Both iRepertoire HTBI primers and Arm-PCR of CDR3 regions were used to build the TCR beta libraries. TCRdb fed the multiplex PCR reads into MiXCR, producing one record per CDR3 protein. The profile covers 350,000 to 500,000 distinct CDR3 sequences, with 16% appearing a single time and about 10% taken by the ten largest. Noted time point: newly diagnosed GD, antithyroid drugs for less than 3 months. Scientists built the TCR library using RNA that was extracted from PBMCs. In addition, the sample was reused for a study of T cells in Graves' hyperthyroidism and ophthalmopathy.

This specimen was peripheral blood mononuclear cells (PBMCs), taken at new diagnosis, from a patient treated with antithyroid drugs. Receptor source: a woman aged 30 to 39 with Graves disease.

This clonotype was picked up many times. The rearrangement uses TRBV7-3 and TRBJ2-3, with D perhaps matching TRBD2 (5 bases). CDR1 and CDR2 (germline): SGHTA, FQGTGA. Trimming removed 5 bases from V and 8 bases from J, with 17 bases in between. The CDR3 has 14 residues. The CDR3 DNA is TGTGCCAGCAGCCGGGATCTAGGGTTGGGTACGCAGTATTTT. It codes for CASSRDLGLGTQYF.

This clonotype was counted a few times. The J gene is TRBJ2-2, the V gene TRBV27, with D perhaps matching TRBD1 or TRBD2 (5 bases each). V was pared by 5 bases and J by 1 base, with 17 bases between. The CDR3 is 17 amino acids. Germline-derived CDR1 and CDR2 are MNHEY and SMNVEV (reference sequence). This chain's CDR3 is CASSRPGPGRNTGELFF. The CDR3 DNA reads as TGTGCCAGCAGTAGGCCTGGGCCAGGGAGGAACACCGGGGAGCTGTTTTTT.

The sample holds many counts of this clonotype. This chain uses TRBV7-7 with TRBJ1-4, with D possibly being TRBD1 (5 bases). Germline V gene sequence: CDR1 SSHAT, CDR2 FNYEAQ (reference sequence). This CDR3 has 16 residues. The CDR3 here is CASPPAVGELNEKLFF. In nucleotides, the CDR3 is TGTGCTAGCCCTCCCGCCGTGGGGGAACTAAATGAAAAACTGTTTTTT.

With regard to this clonotype: A read error may be the cause here, since a much bigger clone is one base away. The gene calls are TRBV29-1 and TRBJ2-7; TRBD2 aligns across 11 bases. Germline V gene data show CDR1 as SQVTM and CDR2 as ANQGSEA. The CDR3 spans 14 residues. The CDR3 spells CIVDSTSGDYEQYF. The CDR3 DNA is TGCATCGTTGATTCGACTAGCGGGGACTACGAGCAGTACTTC.

This clonotype was found many times. The V gene is TRBV29-1, the J gene TRBJ2-1, with D tentatively TRBD1 (5 bases). The germline CDR1 and CDR2 sequences are SQVTM and ANQGSEA. The CDR3 extends over 15 amino acids. The ends were cut back, 3 bases at V and 6 bases at J, with 18 bases in the middle. The DNA for the CDR3 is TGCAGCGTTGACTCAGGGCAGGGTCATGGCAATGAGCAGTTCTTC. This codes for CSVDSGQGHGNEQFF.